The source of this TCR beta chain is a study of blood T cell repertoires in COVID-19. About the study: Samples taken during acute and convalescent COVID-19 were collected in the United States, Italy and Spain. Sources were T cells, B-cell-depleted T cells, or PBMCs; the material itself was cDNA or gDNA.

The CDR3 runs to 13 residues. CDR1 and CDR2 from the germline V gene are SGHTA and FQGTGA. V was cut by 3 bases and J by 10 bases, with 16 bases left in between. Per the authors' pipeline: Estimation of nucleated cell counts relied on the amplification of reference gene primers. Sequencing used immunoSEQ multiplex PCR; TCRdb keeps in-frame clones, though not all of them. From that table come the V and J calls and clone size; the DNA was used to work out D and trimming. This table has about 350,000 clones, roughly 87% appearing once. The J gene is TRBJ2-7, the V gene TRBV7-3; a possible D gene is TRBD2 (5 bases). The sequence came from a man aged 25 to 40 with COVID-19, enrolled during active disease. Sample: peripheral blood. The CDR3 reads CASSLNGVAVQYF. Written as DNA, the CDR3 is TGTGCCAGCAGCTTGAACGGGGTGGCCGTACAGTACTTC.